This passage covers 8 T cell receptor beta chains from one sample sequenced in a study of CD8+CD57+ T cells in acquired aplastic anemia. Genomic DNA acted as the template from which TCR beta VDJ combination and CDR3 sequence profiling were carried out. TCRdb reprocessed the reads with MiXCR, giving one entry per CDR3 protein. The sample lists tens of thousands of distinct CDR3 sequences; approximately 73% were seen once. The material sequenced was sorted CD4+, CD8+, or CD8+CD57+ T cells (not recorded which) from PBMCs. Receptor source: a human donor in good health, serving as a control.

This clonotype was detected a few times. The chain combines TRBV10-1 with TRBJ2-7; 7 nucleotides align to TRBD1. The CDR3 runs to 14 residues. Germline CDR1 is WNHNN and CDR2 is SYGVQD (reference sequence). V lost 6 bases and J lost 0; bases outside the gene matches: 5. CDR3 residues: CASSRTGDSYEQYF. CDR3 nucleotides: TGCGCCAGCAGCCGTACAGGGGACTCCTACGAGCAGTACTTC.

The chain uses TRBV10-1 and TRBJ1-5, with 7 bases lining up with TRBD1. The CDR3 is made up of 12 amino acids. The V gene end was trimmed by 10 bases and the J gene end by 7 bases; junction bases not matched to a gene: 7. Looked up from germline, CDR1 is WNHNN and CDR2 is SYGVQD (reference sequence). This chain's CDR3 is CATNQGVQPQHF. The CDR3, as DNA: TGCGCCACTAATCAGGGGGTACAGCCCCAGCATTTT.

The CDR3 coding sequence is TGTGCCAGTAGTACCCGGACAGGGAGTAACTATGGCTACACCTTC. Protein product: CASSTRTGSNYGYTF. The chain has TRBV19 and TRBJ1-2; 8 positions agree with TRBD1. CDR1 and CDR2 from the germline V gene are LNHDA and SQIVND (reference sequence). CDR3 size: 15 residues. The junction had 5 bases not matched to a gene; V was cut back by 4 bases and J by 1 base. Variable domain in full (rest from reference TRBV19 and TRBJ1-2): DGGITQSPKYLFRKEGQNVTLSCEQNLNHDAMYWYRQDPGQGLRLIYYSQIVNDFQKGDIAEGYSVSREKKESFPLTVTSAQKNPTAFYLCASSTRTGSNYGYTFGSGTRLTVV.

J is TRBJ2-1 and V is TRBV2, with D possibly being TRBD1 (5 bases). Trimming pared 7 bases from V and 7 bases from J, leaving 17 bases between. The CDR3 loop spans 14 amino acids. The germline gives CDR1 SNHLY, CDR2 FYNNEI. As DNA, the CDR3 is TGTGCCAGCAACCTCCTGTCAGGGATAAATGAGCAGTTCTTC. Translating it yields CASNLLSGINEQFF.

This chain connects TRBV19 to TRBJ1-2; 7 bases match TRBD1. The CDR3 is made up of 12 amino acids. With V trimmed by 9 bases and J by 4 bases, 5 bases remained unmatched. Germline V gene data show CDR1 as LNHDA and CDR2 as SQIVND (reference sequence). In DNA form, the CDR3 reads TGTGCCAGCCACAGGGGCAGCTATGGCTACACCTTC. Amino acids: CASHRGSYGYTF.

This clonotype showed up just once. The chain uses TRBV24-1 and TRBJ2-1, with 8 bases matching TRBD2. The J segment lost 5 bases and the V segment lost 3 bases, leaving 11 bases of the junction unmatched. The length of the CDR3 is 17 residues. CDR1 KGHDR and CDR2 SFDVKD come from the germline V gene. Here the CDR3 DNA reads TGTGCCACCAGTGATCGTATTAGCGGGACTACCCACAATGAGCAGTTCTTC. Translating gives CATSDRISGTTHNEQFF.

The V call is TRBV2, the J call TRBJ2-7, with 8 bases fitting TRBD1. Germline V gene lookup returns CDR1 SNHLY and CDR2 FYNNEI. CDR3 length: 15 residues. J gave up 2 bases and V 5 bases, and 8 bases lay outside the gene matches. Written as DNA, the CDR3 is TGTGCCAGCAGTTTAAACGGACAGGGCACCTACGAGCAGTACTTC. This sequence encodes CASSLNGQGTYEQYF.

J is TRBJ2-3 and V is TRBV25-1, with TRBD2 matching over 7 bases. There are 16 residues in the CDR3. CDR1 MGHDK and CDR2 SYGVNS come from the germline V gene. Trimming cost V 3 bases and J 4 bases; bases outside gene matches: 10. The chain's CDR3 is CASSEGERGRADTQYF. The CDR3 DNA reads TGTGCCAGCAGTGAGGGGGAGCGGGGAAGAGCAGATACGCAGTATTTT.